A selection of T cell receptor beta chains follows, all from one sample in a study of control samples from healthy donors and cancer patients. This table comes from immunoSEQ multiplex PCR, and its TCRdb copy is limited to in-frame clones, with some not included. The repertoire consists of about 77,000 clones, with around 92% occurring once and the leading ten covering 5.5% to 6.5%. Source material: blood. These receptor sequences come from a woman in her sixties or seventies in good health. The CDR3 runs from the conserved cysteine through the conserved F or W. Each record gives: V gene, clone size, J gene, D gene, CDR3 protein, CDR3 DNA. D genes are given only for firm matches. Rows give clone size only sometimes, using once, few, many, or a class for an expanded clone.

TRBV7-2	.	TRBJ2-5	.	CASSLNTPYGTQYF	TGTGCCAGCAGCTTAAATACCCCATATGGAACCCAGTACTTC
TRBV5-1	.	TRBJ2-7	.	CASNRGDNSYEQYF	TGCGCCAGCAATCGAGGGGACAATTCCTACGAGCAGTACTTC
TRBV28	.	TRBJ1-1	.	CASSKSDRPNTEAFF	TGTGCCAGCAGTAAGAGTGACAGACCGAACACTGAAGCTTTCTTT
TRBV6-5	.	TRBJ2-1	.	CASSLSSSYNEQFF	TGTGCCAGCAGTTTAAGTAGCTCCTACAATGAGCAGTTCTTC
TRBV5-6	.	TRBJ2-5	.	CASSLGGAAPYQETQYF	TGTGCCAGCAGCTTGGGGGGGGCGGCCCCGTACCAAGAGACCCAGTACTTC
TRBV6-2/TRBV6-3	.	TRBJ1-1	.	CASSYLTVTAEAFF	TGTGCCAGCAGTTACCTAACAGTGACAGCTGAAGCTTTCTTT
TRBV12-3/TRBV12-4	.	TRBJ1-6	.	CASSLVGSPLHF	TGTGCCAGCAGTTTGGTCGGCTCACCCCTCCACTTT
TRBV12-5	.	TRBJ1-1	TRBD1	CASGLATTGQVNTEAFF	TGTGCTAGTGGTTTGGCAACCACGGGACAGGTGAACACTGAAGCTTTCTTT
TRBV5-1	.	TRBJ1-3	.	CASTEGASGNTIYF	TGCGCCAGCACGGAGGGCGCCTCTGGAAACACCATATATTTT
TRBV11-1	.	TRBJ2-5	.	CASSGLGGQTQYF	TGTGCCAGCAGCGGTCTGGGTGGTCAGACCCAGTACTTC
TRBV4-1	once	TRBJ2-7	.	CASSQVFEVPYEQYF	TGCGCCAGCAGCCAAGTATTTGAAGTCCCCTACGAGCAGTACTTC
TRBV5-1	.	TRBJ2-7	TRBD1	CASSDFGQGGEQYF	TGCGCCAGCAGCGATTTCGGACAGGGTGGCGAGCAGTACTTC
TRBV5-1	.	TRBJ2-1	TRBD2	CASRVGGRVYNEQFF	TGCGCCAGCAGGGTCGGCGGGAGGGTCTACAATGAGCAGTTCTTC
TRBV27	.	TRBJ1-5	TRBD1	CASSLSGRGMPQHF	TGTGCCAGCAGTTTATCGGGCAGGGGGATGCCCCAGCATTTT
TRBV6-5	.	TRBJ2-3	TRBD1	CASSRQGGGSDTQYF	TGTGCCAGCAGTCGACAGGGTGGGGGCTCAGATACGCAGTATTTT
TRBV19	.	TRBJ1-3	TRBD1	CASSPGQGAGNTIYF	TGTGCCAGTAGTCCGGGACAGGGGGCAGGAAACACCATATATTTT
TRBV4-3	.	TRBJ1-4	.	CASSQGTLNEKLFF	TGCGCCAGCAGCCAAGGGACACTTAATGAAAAACTGTTTTTT
TRBV5-1	.	TRBJ2-4	.	CASSPAPNQKNIQYF	TGCGCCAGCAGCCCGGCCCCGAATCAGAAAAACATTCAGTACTTC
TRBV7-6	.	TRBJ2-2	TRBD1	CASSVQGVVAAGELFF	TGTGCCAGCAGCGTACAGGGGGTAGTTGCGGCCGGGGAGCTGTTTTTT
TRBV28	.	TRBJ2-5	.	CASSWGALETQYF	TGTGCCAGCAGTTGGGGGGCTCTTGAGACCCAGTACTTC
TRBV28	.	TRBJ2-3	.	CASKFGGQHTDTQYF	TGTGCCAGCAAATTCGGTGGGCAGCACACAGATACGCAGTATTTT
TRBV24-1	.	TRBJ1-5	.	CATSDFGQPQHF	TGTGCCACCAGTGATTTTGGACAGCCCCAGCATTTT
TRBV9	.	TRBJ2-5	.	CASTKGAGQETQYF	TGTGCCAGCACCAAAGGGGCAGGACAAGAGACCCAGTACTTC
TRBV18	.	TRBJ1-1	TRBD1	CASSPGFRGGSEAFF	TGTGCCAGCTCACCGGGATTCAGGGGGGGATCTGAAGCTTTCTTT
TRBV14	.	TRBJ2-1	TRBD2	CASSQRAGGASYNEQFF	TGTGCCAGCAGCCAACGAGCGGGAGGGGCATCCTACAATGAGCAGTTCTTC
TRBV27	.	TRBJ1-1	.	CASRRYSVAFF	TGTGCCAGCAGGCGTTATTCTGTGGCTTTCTTT
TRBV27	.	TRBJ2-1	TRBD1	CASSFGTGSYNEQFF	TGTGCCAGCAGTTTTGGGACAGGGTCCTACAATGAGCAGTTCTTC
TRBV7-8	.	TRBJ2-2	TRBD2	CASSPTAAGGTGELFF	TGTGCCAGCAGCCCTACAGCCGCGGGAGGGACCGGGGAGCTGTTTTTT
TRBV19	.	TRBJ1-2	TRBD1	CASSKSQGAYGYTF	TGTGCCAGTAGTAAGTCCCAGGGGGCCTATGGCTACACCTTC
TRBV30	.	TRBJ1-1	.	CAWSLTTGNTEAFF	TGTGCCTGGAGTCTAACCACAGGGAACACTGAAGCTTTCTTT
TRBV18	.	TRBJ1-4	TRBD1	CASSPPHRTGVEKLFF	TGTGCCAGCTCACCACCGCACCGGACAGGGGTCGAAAAACTGTTTTTT
TRBV6-5	.	TRBJ1-4	TRBD1	CASSYYTGTGYEKLFF	TGTGCCAGCAGTTACTACACCGGGACAGGCTATGAAAAACTGTTTTTT
TRBV4-1	.	TRBJ2-6	.	CASSQYRLGLGGPRSGANVLTF	TGCGCCAGCAGCCAATATCGCCTAGGTCTTGGGGGACCTCGTTCTGGGGCCAACGTCCTGACTTTC
TRBV28	.	TRBJ2-1	.	CASSLSRIIGDNEQFF	TGTGCCAGCAGTTTATCGAGGATAATAGGTGATAATGAGCAGTTCTTC
TRBV6-5	.	TRBJ1-2	TRBD1	CASSRQGLGYTF	TGTGCCAGCAGTCGACAGGGTTTAGGCTACACCTTC
TRBV13	.	TRBJ2-7	TRBD2	CASSKRLAGGPGKVGYEQYF	TGTGCCAGCAGCAAACGACTAGCGGGAGGGCCGGGTAAGGTGGGTTACGAGCAGTACTTC
TRBV3-1/TRBV3-2	.	TRBJ2-5	.	CASSQVRETQYF	TGTGCCAGCAGCCAAGTTCGGGAGACCCAGTACTTC
TRBV4-2	once	TRBJ2-2	.	CASSPAAGAIPGELFF	TGTGCCAGCAGCCCCGCGGCAGGGGCGATCCCCGGGGAGCTGTTTTTT
TRBV4-1	.	TRBJ2-3	.	CASSQSGRRTDTQYF	TGCGCCAGCAGCCAATCGGGACGCCGGACAGATACGCAGTATTTT
TRBV24-1	.	TRBJ2-1	TRBD2	CATAPGTSGNYEQFF	TGTGCCACCGCGCCCGGGACTAGCGGGAACTATGAGCAGTTCTTC
TRBV2	.	TRBJ2-2	.	CASSDRGAGELFF	TGTGCCAGCAGTGACAGGGGAGCCGGGGAGCTGTTTTTT
TRBV4-3	.	TRBJ2-3	.	CASSQDLRGGATDTQYF	TGCGCCAGCAGCCAAGATTTGCGGGGAGGTGCCACAGATACGCAGTATTTT
TRBV28	.	TRBJ1-2	TRBD1	CASRGGQDRNYGYTF	TGTGCCAGCAGGGGCGGACAGGATAGGAACTATGGCTACACCTTC
TRBV25-1	.	TRBJ2-2	TRBD1	CASSEHQGAPGELFF	TGTGCCAGCAGTGAACATCAGGGGGCCCCCGGGGAGCTGTTTTTT
TRBV19	.	TRBJ1-5	.	CASSIDWAGNQPQHF	TGTGCCAGTAGTATAGATTGGGCAGGCAATCAGCCCCAGCATTTT
TRBV10-1	.	TRBJ1-2	.	CPLWGGIGYTF	TGCCCCCTGTGGGGGGGAATCGGCTACACCTTC
TRBV10-3	.	TRBJ1-5	.	CAISVGLDQPQHF	TGTGCCATCAGTGTGGGCTTGGATCAGCCCCAGCATTTT
TRBV20-1	.	TRBJ1-1	.	CSASADTESEAFF	TGCAGTGCTAGTGCAGACACCGAGTCGGAAGCTTTCTTT
TRBV6-2/TRBV6-3	.	TRBJ2-7	TRBD2	CASSYYGTSGRYEQYF	TGTGCCAGCAGTTACTACGGGACTAGCGGACGCTACGAGCAGTACTTC
TRBV3-1/TRBV3-2	.	TRBJ2-2	TRBD2	CASSQGPSGNTGELFF	TGTGCCAGCAGCCAAGGGCCTAGCGGGAACACCGGGGAGCTGTTTTTT